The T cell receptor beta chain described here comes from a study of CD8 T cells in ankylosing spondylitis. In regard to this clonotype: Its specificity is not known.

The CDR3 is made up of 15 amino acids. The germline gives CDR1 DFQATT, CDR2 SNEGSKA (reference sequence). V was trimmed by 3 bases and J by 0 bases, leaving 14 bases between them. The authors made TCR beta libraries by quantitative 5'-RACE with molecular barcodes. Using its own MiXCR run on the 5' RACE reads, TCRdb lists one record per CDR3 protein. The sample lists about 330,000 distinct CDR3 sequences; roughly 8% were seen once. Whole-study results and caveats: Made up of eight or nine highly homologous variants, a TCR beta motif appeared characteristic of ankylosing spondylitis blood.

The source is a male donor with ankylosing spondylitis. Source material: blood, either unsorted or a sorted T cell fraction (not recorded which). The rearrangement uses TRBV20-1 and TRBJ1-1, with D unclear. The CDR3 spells CSARVPIGVNTEAFF. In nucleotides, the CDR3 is TGCAGTGCTAGGGTCCCTATTGGGGTGAACACTGAAGCTTTCTTT.